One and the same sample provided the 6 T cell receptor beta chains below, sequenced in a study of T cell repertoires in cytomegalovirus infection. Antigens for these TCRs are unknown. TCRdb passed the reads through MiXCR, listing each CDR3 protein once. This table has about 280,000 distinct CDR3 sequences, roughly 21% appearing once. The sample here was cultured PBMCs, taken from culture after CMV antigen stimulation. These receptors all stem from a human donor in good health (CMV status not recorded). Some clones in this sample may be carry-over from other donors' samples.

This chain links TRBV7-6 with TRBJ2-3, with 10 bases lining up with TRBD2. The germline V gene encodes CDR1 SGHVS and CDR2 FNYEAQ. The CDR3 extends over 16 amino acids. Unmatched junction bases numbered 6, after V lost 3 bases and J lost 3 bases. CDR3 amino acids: CASSLAAGLATDTQYF. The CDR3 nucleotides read TGTGCCAGCAGCTTGGCCGCGGGACTAGCGACAGATACGCAGTATTTT.

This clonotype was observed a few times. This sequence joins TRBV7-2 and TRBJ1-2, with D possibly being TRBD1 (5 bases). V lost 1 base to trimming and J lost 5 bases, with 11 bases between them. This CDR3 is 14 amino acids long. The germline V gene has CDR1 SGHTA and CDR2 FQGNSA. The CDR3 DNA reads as TGTGCCAGCAGCTTAGGGACAACTCCTTATGGCTACACCTTC. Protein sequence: CASSLGTTPYGYTF.

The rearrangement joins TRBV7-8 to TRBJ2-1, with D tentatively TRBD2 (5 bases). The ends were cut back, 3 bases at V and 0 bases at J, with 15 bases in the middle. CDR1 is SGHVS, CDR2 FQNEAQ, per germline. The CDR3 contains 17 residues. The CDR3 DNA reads TGTGCCAGCAGCTTGTGGGTTAGCGTGGACTCCTACAATGAGCAGTTCTTC. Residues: CASSLWVSVDSYNEQFF. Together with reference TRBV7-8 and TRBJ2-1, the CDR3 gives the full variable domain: GAGVSQSPRYKVAKRGQDVALRCDPISGHVSLFWYQQALGQGPEFLTYFQNEAQLDKSGLPSDRFFAERPEGSVSTLKIQRTQQEDSAVYLCASSLWVSVDSYNEQFFGPGTRLTVL.

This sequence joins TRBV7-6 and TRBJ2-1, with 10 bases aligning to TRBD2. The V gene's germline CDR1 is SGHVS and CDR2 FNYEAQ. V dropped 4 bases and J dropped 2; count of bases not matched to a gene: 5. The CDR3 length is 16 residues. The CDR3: CASSYLAGGPYNEQFF. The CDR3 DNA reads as TGTGCCAGCAGCTATTTAGCGGGAGGCCCCTACAATGAGCAGTTCTTC.

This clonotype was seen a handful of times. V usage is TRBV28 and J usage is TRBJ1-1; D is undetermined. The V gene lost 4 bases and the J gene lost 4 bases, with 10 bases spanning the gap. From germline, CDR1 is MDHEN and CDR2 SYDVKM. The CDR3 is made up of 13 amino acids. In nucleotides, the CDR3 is TGTGCCAGCAGTTACCCGACTAGCACTGAAGCTTTCTTT. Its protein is CASSYPTSTEAFF.

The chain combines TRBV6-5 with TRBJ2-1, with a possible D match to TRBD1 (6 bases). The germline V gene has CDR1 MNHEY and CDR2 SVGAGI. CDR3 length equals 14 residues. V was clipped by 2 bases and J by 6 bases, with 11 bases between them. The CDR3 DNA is TGTGCCAGCAGTTACCAGGGGCCCCTCAATGAGCAGTTCTTC. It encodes CASSYQGPLNEQFF.